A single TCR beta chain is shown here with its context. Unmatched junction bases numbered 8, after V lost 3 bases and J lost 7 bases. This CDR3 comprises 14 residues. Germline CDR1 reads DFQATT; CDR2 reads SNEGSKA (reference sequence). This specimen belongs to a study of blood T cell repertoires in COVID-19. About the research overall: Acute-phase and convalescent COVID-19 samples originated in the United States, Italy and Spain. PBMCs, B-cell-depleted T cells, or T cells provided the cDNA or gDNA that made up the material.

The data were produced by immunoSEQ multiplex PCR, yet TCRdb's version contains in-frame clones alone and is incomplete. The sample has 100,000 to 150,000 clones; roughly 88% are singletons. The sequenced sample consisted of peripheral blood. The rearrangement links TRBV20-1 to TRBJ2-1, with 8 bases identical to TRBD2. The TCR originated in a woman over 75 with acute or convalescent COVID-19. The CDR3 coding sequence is TGCAGTGCTAGTCTGGTAGCGGGAACGAATGAGCAGTTCTTC. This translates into CSASLVAGTNEQFF.